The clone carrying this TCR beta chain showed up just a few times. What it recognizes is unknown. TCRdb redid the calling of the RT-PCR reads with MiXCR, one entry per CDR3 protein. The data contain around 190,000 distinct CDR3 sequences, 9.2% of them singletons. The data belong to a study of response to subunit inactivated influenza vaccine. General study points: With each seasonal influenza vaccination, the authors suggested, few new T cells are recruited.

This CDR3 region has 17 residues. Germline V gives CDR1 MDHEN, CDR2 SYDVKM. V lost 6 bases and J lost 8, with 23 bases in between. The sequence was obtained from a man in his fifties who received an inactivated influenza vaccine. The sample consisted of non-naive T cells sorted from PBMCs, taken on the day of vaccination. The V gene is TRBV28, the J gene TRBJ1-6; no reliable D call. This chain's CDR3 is CASSSSWTRYGDSPLHF. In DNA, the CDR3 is TGTGCCAGCAGCTCCTCCTGGACCCGCTATGGGGATTCACCCCTCCACTTT. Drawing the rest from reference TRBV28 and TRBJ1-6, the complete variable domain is DVKVTQSSRYLVKRTGEKVFLECVQDMDHENMFWYRQDPGLGLRLIYFSYDVKMKEKGDIPEGYSVSREKKERFSLILESASTNQTSMYLCASSSSWTRYGDSPLHFGNGTRLTVT.